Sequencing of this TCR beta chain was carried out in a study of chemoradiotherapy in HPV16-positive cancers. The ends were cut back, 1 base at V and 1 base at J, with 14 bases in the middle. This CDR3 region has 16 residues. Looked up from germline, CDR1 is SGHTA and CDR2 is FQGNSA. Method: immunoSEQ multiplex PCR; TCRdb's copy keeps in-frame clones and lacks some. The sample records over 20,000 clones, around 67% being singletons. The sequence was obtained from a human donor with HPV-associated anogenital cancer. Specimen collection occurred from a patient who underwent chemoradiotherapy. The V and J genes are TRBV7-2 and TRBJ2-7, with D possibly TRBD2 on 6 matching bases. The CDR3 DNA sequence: TGTGCCAGCAGCTTAGGGTTCGGTAGCGGTTCCTACGAGCAGTACTTC. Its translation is CASSLGFGSGSYEQYF.